The 27 T cell receptor beta chains below were found in one sample sequenced in a study of blood T cell repertoires in COVID-19. The repertoire was sequenced with immunoSEQ multiplex PCR; TCRdb's copy has only in-frame clones and lacks some. The sample contains 43,000 or so clones, roughly 90% of which appear only once. Specimen: peripheral blood. The receptors originated from a man between 60 and 75 years old with active COVID-19.

The chain combines TRBV7-9 with TRBJ2-5, with D perhaps TRBD1 (7 bases). The CDR3 totals 14 residues. From germline, CDR1 is SEHNR and CDR2 FQNEAQ (reference sequence). V dropped 5 bases and J dropped 5 bases, with 15 bases sitting between them. This CDR3 reads CASSLAGGRETQYF. DNA for the CDR3: TGTGCCAGCAGCCTCGCAGGGGGGAGGGAGACCCAGTACTTC.

The rearrangement joins TRBV5-4 to TRBJ2-2, with D perhaps matching TRBD2 (5 bases). CDR3 length: 15 residues. The germline V and J ends were trimmed by 3 bases and 0 bases, with 9 bases remaining between them. Looked up from germline, CDR1 is SGHNT and CDR2 is YYREEE (reference sequence). This CDR3 reads CASSSEGSNTGELFF. CDR3 bases: TGTGCCAGCAGCTCAGAGGGATCGAACACCGGGGAGCTGTTTTTT.

The chain couples TRBV20-1 to TRBJ2-3; 10 bases agree with TRBD2. The CDR3 sequence is 18 residues long. Germline CDR1 and CDR2: DFQATT and SNEGSKA (reference sequence). Losses at the gene ends were 3 bases for V and 3 bases for J; bases not matched to a gene: 15. DNA of the CDR3: TGCAGTGCTAGTCCACCGTCGGGGACTAGCGAGGGGACAGATACGCAGTATTTT. Translating it yields CSASPPSGTSEGTDTQYF.

The V call is TRBV6-5, the J call TRBJ2-7; 7 bases are a match to TRBD1. The germline V gene has CDR1 MNHEY and CDR2 SVGAGI. The CDR3 has 13 amino acids. Unmatched junction bases numbered 6, after V lost 8 bases and J lost 2 bases. DNA of the CDR3: TGTGCCAGCTCCTCACAGGGGCCCTACGAGCAGTACTTC. Its protein product is CASSSQGPYEQYF.

The J gene is TRBJ2-6, the V gene TRBV21-1; the table's D call TRBD1 went unverified against the DNA. TRBV21-1 is a recognized pseudogene. This CDR3 contains 15 residues. The CDR3 protein is CASSGDSSGANVLTF. The DNA for the CDR3 is TGTGCCAGCAGCGGAGACAGCTCTGGGGCCAACGTCCTGACTTTC.

As DNA, the CDR3 is TGCGCCAGCAGCCGGGGGAGCGGGAACACTGAAGCTTTCTTT. Amino acid sequence: CASSRGSGNTEAFF. V usage is TRBV5-1 and J usage is TRBJ1-1, with D perhaps matching TRBD1 (5 bases). The V gene's germline CDR1 is SGHRS and CDR2 YFSETQ. V was trimmed by 4 bases and J by 1 base, leaving 11 bases between them. This CDR3 contains 14 residues.

This clone was picked up one time. The V and J genes are TRBV13 and TRBJ2-7, with 12 bases identical to TRBD2. V trimming: 1 base; J trimming: 5 bases; junction bases outside the gene matches: 3. The CDR3 covers 15 residues. In germline, CDR1 is PRHDT, CDR2 FYEKMQ (reference sequence). Written as DNA, the CDR3 is TGTGCCAGCAGCTTAGAACTAGCGGGAGGTGACGAGCAGTACTTC. Translation: CASSLELAGGDEQYF.

V and J are TRBV7-9 and TRBJ2-3, with 7 bases matching TRBD2. Germline CDR1 reads SEHNR; CDR2 reads FQNEAQ (reference sequence). V shed 5 bases and J 3 bases; nucleotides not matched to a gene: 8. The CDR3 length is 15 residues. Here the CDR3 reads CASSDVGGGTDTQYF. CDR3 DNA: TGTGCCAGCAGCGACGTGGGCGGGGGAACAGATACGCAGTATTTT.

This rearrangement joins TRBV10-3 to TRBJ2-1; 11 nucleotides align to TRBD2. Germline V gives CDR1 ENHRY, CDR2 SYGVKD. V shed 7 bases, J shed 7 bases, and the junction held 6 bases outside the gene matches. The CDR3 extends over 14 amino acids. CDR3 nucleotides: TGTGCCATCAAGTTAGCGGGAGGGGGGAATGAGCAGTTCTTC. Translation: CAIKLAGGGNEQFF.

The chain combines TRBV2 with TRBJ1-1; D may be TRBD1 (5 bases). V lost 6 bases, J lost 5 bases, and 16 bases lay in between. The germline V gene has CDR1 SNHLY and CDR2 FYNNEI. The CDR3 runs to 14 residues. The CDR3 sequence: CASRLRGEGTEAFF. CDR3 DNA: TGTGCCAGCAGGCTTCGGGGGGAAGGTACTGAAGCTTTCTTT.

The chain carries TRBV7-8 and TRBJ1-2, with a weak D call TRBD1 (5 bases). CDR1 is SGHVS, CDR2 FQNEAQ, per germline. The CDR3 sequence is 14 residues long. The ends were cut back, 1 base at V and 4 bases at J, with 10 bases in the middle. CDR3 protein: CASSLVQALYGYTF. CDR3 bases: TGTGCCAGCAGCTTAGTACAGGCCCTCTATGGCTACACCTTC.

The rearrangement uses TRBV19 and TRBJ2-1; tentative D call: TRBD1 (6 bases). This CDR3 is built from 12 residues. Per germline, CDR1 LNHDA and CDR2 SQIVND (reference sequence). V was pared by 3 bases and J by 6 bases, with 6 bases between. The CDR3 region is CASSMTGNEQFF. The DNA of the CDR3 is TGTGCCAGTAGTATGACAGGCAATGAGCAGTTCTTC.

V gene TRBV27 combines with J gene TRBJ2-2; 8 bases are a match to TRBD1. The trim removed 4 bases at V and 6 bases at J, leaving 4 bases unmatched. There are 14 residues in the CDR3. Germline V gene lookup returns CDR1 MNHEY and CDR2 SMNVEV (reference sequence). The CDR3 reads CASSYLQGAGELFF. In DNA form, the CDR3 reads TGTGCCAGCAGTTACCTACAGGGGGCCGGGGAGCTGTTTTTT.

The chain links TRBV6-5 to TRBJ2-7; 11 positions agree with TRBD1. V lost 5 bases and J lost 2; bases outside the gene matches: 5. The CDR3 loop spans 15 amino acids. Germline V gene data show CDR1 as MNHEY and CDR2 as SVGAGI. The CDR3 DNA follows: TGTGCCAGCAGTAAGGGGACAGGGGGACCCTACGAGCAGTACTTC. This encodes CASSKGTGGPYEQYF.

This chain connects TRBV12-3 or TRBV12-4 to TRBJ2-2; D might be TRBD2 (6 bases). Trimming removed 5 bases at V and 7 bases at J, with 11 bases between. The CDR3 extends over 13 amino acids. The CDR3 bases are TGTGCCAGCAGTACTAGCCACGGCGGGGAGCTGTTTTTT. Translation gives CASSTSHGGELFF.

This chain uses TRBV6-5 with TRBJ1-1, with 8 nucleotides matching TRBD1. Germline V gene data show CDR1 as MNHEY and CDR2 as SVGAGI. The CDR3 is 14 residues long. Trimming at V came to 5 bases and at J to 6 bases, leaving 8 bases not matched to a gene. This CDR3 is CASSRGTGRSEAFF. DNA of the CDR3: TGTGCCAGCAGTCGGGGGACAGGTAGGTCTGAAGCTTTCTTT.

Only one count was recorded for this clone. The chain employs TRBV5-1 and TRBJ2-5, with TRBD1 matching over 9 bases. Per the germline V gene, CDR1 is SGHRS and CDR2 is YFSETQ. The CDR3 length is 15 residues. J gave up 3 bases and V 1 base, and 4 bases lay outside the gene matches. In nucleotides, the CDR3 is TGCGCCAGCAGCTTGACAGGACAGGGGAAAGAGACCCAGTACTTC. Translating gives CASSLTGQGKETQYF.

This clone appeared once. The CDR3: CAWSIGGRVGYTF. As DNA, the CDR3 is TGTGCCTGGAGTATCGGGGGAAGAGTGGGCTACACCTTC. The rearrangement uses TRBV30 and TRBJ1-2; a possible D gene is TRBD1 (5 bases). CDR3 length equals 13 residues. The V gene's germline CDR1 is GTSNPN and CDR2 SVGIG (reference sequence). V lost 2 bases and J 8 bases, leaving 15 bases between the germline ends.

This clone was found a few times. This rearrangement joins TRBV28 to TRBJ2-2; D is unclear. The germline V and J ends were trimmed by 2 bases and 3 bases, with 7 bases remaining between them. The V gene's germline CDR1 is MDHEN and CDR2 SYDVKM. The CDR3 extends over 14 amino acids. CDR3 sequence reads: CASSLAQYTGELFF. CDR3 nucleotide sequence: TGTGCCAGCAGTTTAGCACAGTACACCGGGGAGCTGTTTTTT. The variable domain in full, completed from reference TRBV28 and TRBJ2-2, reads DVKVTQSSRYLVKRTGEKVFLECVQDMDHENMFWYRQDPGLGLRLIYFSYDVKMKEKGDIPEGYSVSREKKERFSLILESASTNQTSMYLCASSLAQYTGELFFGEGSRLTVL.

CDR3 amino acids: CASSTGNEQFF. Written as DNA, the CDR3 is TGTGCCAGCAGCACAGGGAATGAGCAGTTCTTC. The chain employs TRBV6-2 or TRBV6-3 and TRBJ2-1; weak D call: TRBD1 (6 bases). CDR3 size: 11 residues. Germline V CDR1 and CDR2: MNHEY, SVGEGT. V was shortened by 6 bases and J by 7 bases, with 7 bases between the two germline ends.

This chain joins TRBV5-1 and TRBJ1-2; 7 bases fit TRBD1. Germline V gene data show CDR1 as SGHRS and CDR2 as YFSETQ. This CDR3 contains 17 residues. Unmatched junction bases numbered 13, after V lost 4 bases and J lost 1 base. The CDR3, as DNA: TGCGCCAGCAGCATCAGACAGGGTCGATCCCTTAACTATGGCTACACCTTC. Translating gives CASSIRQGRSLNYGYTF.

This clone is a singleton in its sample. The chain couples TRBV10-3 to TRBJ2-7, with D perhaps TRBD1 (5 bases). The germline V gene has CDR1 ENHRY and CDR2 SYGVKD. Trimming pared 5 bases from V and 5 bases from J, leaving 10 bases between. The CDR3 runs 12 residues. As DNA, the CDR3 is TGTGCCATCAGTCCAGGGATGAACGAGCAGTACTTC. This encodes CAISPGMNEQYF.

This clone was detected only once. This chain joins TRBV28 and TRBJ2-5, with 8 bases matching TRBD2. V lost 6 bases and J lost 2; bases outside the gene matches: 2. The CDR3 has 13 amino acids. Germline-derived CDR1 and CDR2 are MDHEN and SYDVKM. The CDR3 bases are TGTGCCAGCAGCCGGGGGGGGCAAGAGACCCAGTACTTC. This gives the protein CASSRGGQETQYF. Complete variable domain (other parts from reference TRBV28 and TRBJ2-5): DVKVTQSSRYLVKRTGEKVFLECVQDMDHENMFWYRQDPGLGLRLIYFSYDVKMKEKGDIPEGYSVSREKKERFSLILESASTNQTSMYLCASSRGGQETQYFGPGTRLLVL.

This sequence joins TRBV3-1 (or the pseudogene TRBV3-2) and TRBJ2-2, with 11 bases fitting TRBD2. Germline-derived CDR1 and CDR2 are LGHDT and YNNKEL (reference sequence). The CDR3 is 18 residues long. V trimming: 6 bases; J trimming: 0 bases; junction bases outside the gene matches: 9. CDR3 sequence reads: CASSPGLAESPNTGELFF. In DNA, the CDR3 is TGTGCCAGCAGTCCGGGACTAGCGGAGAGCCCGAACACCGGGGAGCTGTTTTTT.

Only a few counts were recorded for this clone. The gene calls are TRBV7-6 and TRBJ2-1, with TRBD2 identical over 7 bases. The length of the CDR3 is 17 residues. Germline CDR1 SGHVS, CDR2 FNYEAQ. Germline trimming cut 1 base from V and 0 bases from J; bases unmatched to any gene: 6. The CDR3 sequence: CASSLEGRGSSYNEQFF. CDR3 in DNA: TGTGCCAGCAGCTTAGAGGGTCGCGGGAGCTCCTACAATGAGCAGTTCTTC.

This clone is medium-sized in the sample. V gene TRBV6-5 combines with J gene TRBJ2-7, with a weak D call TRBD2 (6 bases). This CDR3 comprises 12 residues. Germline lookup yields CDR1 MNHEY and CDR2 SVGAGI. V was trimmed by 6 bases and J by 5 bases, leaving 11 bases between them. The DNA of the CDR3 is TGTGCCAGCAGCCCGACTAGTAACGAGCAGTACTTC. Residues: CASSPTSNEQYF.

This chain uses TRBV11-3 with TRBJ1-1; weak D call: TRBD1 (5 bases). Germline lookup yields CDR1 SGHNT and CDR2 YENEEA. The CDR3 has 13 residues. V lost 5 bases and J 7 bases, leaving 14 bases between the germline ends. Here the CDR3 reads CASSAGTVGEAFF. CDR3 sequence (DNA): TGTGCCAGCAGCGCCGGGACTGTGGGTGAAGCTTTCTTT.